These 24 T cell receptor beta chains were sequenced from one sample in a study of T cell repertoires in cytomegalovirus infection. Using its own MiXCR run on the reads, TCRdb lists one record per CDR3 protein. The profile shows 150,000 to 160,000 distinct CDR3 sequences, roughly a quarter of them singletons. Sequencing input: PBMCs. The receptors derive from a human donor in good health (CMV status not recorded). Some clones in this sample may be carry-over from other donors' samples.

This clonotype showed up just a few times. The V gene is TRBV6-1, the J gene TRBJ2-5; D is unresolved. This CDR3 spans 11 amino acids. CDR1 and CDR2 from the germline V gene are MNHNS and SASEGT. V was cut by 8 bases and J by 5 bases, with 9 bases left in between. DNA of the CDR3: TGTGCCAGCGTATTTTTGGAGACCCAGTACTTC. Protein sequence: CASVFLETQYF.

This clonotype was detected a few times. CDR3 sequence reads: CSVENTKGLAGRDTQYF. CDR3 nucleotide sequence: TGCAGCGTTGAGAATACAAAGGGACTAGCGGGACGAGATACGCAGTATTTT. The V and J genes are TRBV29-1 and TRBJ2-3; 13 nucleotides agree with TRBD2. The CDR3 consists of 17 residues. In germline, CDR1 is SQVTM, CDR2 ANQGSEA. The ends lost 3 bases at V and 5 bases at J; junction bases unmatched: 11.

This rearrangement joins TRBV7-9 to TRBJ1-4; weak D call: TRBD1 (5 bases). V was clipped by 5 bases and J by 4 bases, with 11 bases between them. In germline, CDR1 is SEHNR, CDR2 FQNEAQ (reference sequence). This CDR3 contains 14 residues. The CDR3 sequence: CASSTGPINEKLFF. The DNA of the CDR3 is TGTGCCAGCAGCACGGGACCGATTAATGAAAAACTGTTTTTT. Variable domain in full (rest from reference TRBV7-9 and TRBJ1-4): DTGVSQNPRHKITKRGQNVTFRCDPISEHNRLYWYRQTLGQGPEFLTYFQNEAQLEKSRLLSDRFSAERPKGSFSTLEIQRTEQGDSAMYLCASSTGPINEKLFFGSGTQLSVL.

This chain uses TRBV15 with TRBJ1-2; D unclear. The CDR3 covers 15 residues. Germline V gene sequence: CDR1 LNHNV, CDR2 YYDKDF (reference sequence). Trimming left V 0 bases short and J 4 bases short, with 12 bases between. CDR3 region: CATSRDSAAVYGYTF. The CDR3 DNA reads TGTGCCACCAGCAGAGATTCGGCTGCGGTCTATGGCTACACCTTC.

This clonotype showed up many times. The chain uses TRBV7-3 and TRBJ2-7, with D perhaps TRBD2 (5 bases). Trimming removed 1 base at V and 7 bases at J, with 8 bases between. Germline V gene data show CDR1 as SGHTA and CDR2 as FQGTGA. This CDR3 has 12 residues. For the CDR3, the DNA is TGTGCCAGCAGCTTAAGTGGAGGAGAGCAGTACTTC. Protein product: CASSLSGGEQYF.

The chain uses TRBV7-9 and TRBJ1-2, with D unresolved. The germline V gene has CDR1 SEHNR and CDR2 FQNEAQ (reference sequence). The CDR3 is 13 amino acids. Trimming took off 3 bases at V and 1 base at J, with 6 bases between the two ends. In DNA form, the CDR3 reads TGTGCCAGCAGCTTCGTTAGTAACTATGGCTACACCTTC. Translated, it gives CASSFVSNYGYTF.

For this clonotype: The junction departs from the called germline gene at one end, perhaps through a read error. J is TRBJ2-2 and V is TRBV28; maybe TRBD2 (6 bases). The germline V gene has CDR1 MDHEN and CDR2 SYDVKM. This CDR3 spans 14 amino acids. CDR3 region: CANSFGGSTGELFF. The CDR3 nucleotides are TGTGCCAACAGTTTTGGGGGGAGCACCGGGGAGCTGTTTTTT.

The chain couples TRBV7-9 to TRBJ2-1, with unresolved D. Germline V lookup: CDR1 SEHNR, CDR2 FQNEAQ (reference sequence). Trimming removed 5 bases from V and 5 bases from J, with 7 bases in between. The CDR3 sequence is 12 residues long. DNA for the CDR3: TGTGCCAGCAGCCCTCGGAACAATGAGCAGTTCTTC. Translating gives CASSPRNNEQFF.

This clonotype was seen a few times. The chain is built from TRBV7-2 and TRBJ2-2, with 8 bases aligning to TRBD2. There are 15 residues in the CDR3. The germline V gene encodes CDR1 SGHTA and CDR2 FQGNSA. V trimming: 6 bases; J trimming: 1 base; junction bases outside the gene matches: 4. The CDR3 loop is CASRLLAGNTGELFF. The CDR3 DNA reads TGTGCCAGCAGGTTGCTAGCGGGGAACACCGGGGAGCTGTTTTTT.

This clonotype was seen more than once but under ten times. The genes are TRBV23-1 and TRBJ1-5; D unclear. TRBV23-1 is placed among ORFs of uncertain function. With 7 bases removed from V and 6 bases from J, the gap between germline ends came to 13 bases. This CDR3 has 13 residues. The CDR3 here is CASILKGSQPQHF. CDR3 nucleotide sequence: TGCGCCAGCATTCTCAAGGGTAGTCAGCCCCAGCATTTT.

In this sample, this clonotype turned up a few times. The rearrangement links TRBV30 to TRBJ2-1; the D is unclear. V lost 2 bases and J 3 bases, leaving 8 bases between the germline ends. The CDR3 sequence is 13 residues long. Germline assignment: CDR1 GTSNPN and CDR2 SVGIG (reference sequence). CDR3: CAWSFPNYNEQFF. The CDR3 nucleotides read TGTGCCTGGAGTTTCCCTAACTACAATGAGCAGTTCTTC.

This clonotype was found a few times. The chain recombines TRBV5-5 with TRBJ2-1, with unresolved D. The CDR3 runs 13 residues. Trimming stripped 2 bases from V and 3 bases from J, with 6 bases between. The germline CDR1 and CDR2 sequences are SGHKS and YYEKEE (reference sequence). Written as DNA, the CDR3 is TGTGCCAGCAGCTTTGATCTCTACAATGAGCAGTTCTTC. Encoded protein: CASSFDLYNEQFF.

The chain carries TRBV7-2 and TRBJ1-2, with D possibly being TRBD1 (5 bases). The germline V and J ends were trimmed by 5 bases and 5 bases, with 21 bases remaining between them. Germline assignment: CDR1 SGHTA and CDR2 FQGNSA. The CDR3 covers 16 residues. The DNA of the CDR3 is TGTGCCAGCAGCCCAAAAGACCGGGACCGGGTGTATGGCTACACCTTC. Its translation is CASSPKDRDRVYGYTF.

In DNA, the CDR3 is TGTGCCAGCAGCCAAGAAACTGCCGGGACAACGAATCAGCCCCAGCATTTT. This gives the protein CASSQETAGTTNQPQHF. The chain recombines TRBV14 with TRBJ1-5, with D possibly TRBD1 on 6 matching bases. The V gene's germline CDR1 is SGHDN and CDR2 FVKESK. Between the trimmed V and J ends, which lost 0 bases and 4 bases, there was a span of 16 bases. The CDR3 spans 17 residues.

CDR3 sequence: CASSAVVSGGYTF. The CDR3 coding sequence is TGTGCCAGCAGTGCGGTCGTGTCGGGTGGCTACACCTTC. The chain links TRBV28 to TRBJ1-2; D gene uncertain. The V end lost 5 bases, the J end lost 7 bases, and 14 bases lay between the germline ends. The CDR3 spans 13 residues. Germline-derived CDR1 and CDR2 are MDHEN and SYDVKM.

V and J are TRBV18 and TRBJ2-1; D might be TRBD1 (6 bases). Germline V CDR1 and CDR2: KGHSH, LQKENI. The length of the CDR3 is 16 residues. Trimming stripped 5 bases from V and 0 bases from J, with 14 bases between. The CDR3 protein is CASSSRRGRSYNEQFF. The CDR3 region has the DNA TGTGCCAGCTCATCTCGCAGGGGCCGCTCCTACAATGAGCAGTTCTTC.

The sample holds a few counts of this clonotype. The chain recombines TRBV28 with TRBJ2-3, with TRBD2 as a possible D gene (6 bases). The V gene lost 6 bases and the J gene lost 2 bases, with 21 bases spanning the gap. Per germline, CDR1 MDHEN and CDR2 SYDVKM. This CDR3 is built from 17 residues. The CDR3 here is CASSWVEQRVPTDTQYF. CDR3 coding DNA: TGTGCCAGCAGCTGGGTAGAGCAGCGGGTTCCCACAGATACGCAGTATTTT.

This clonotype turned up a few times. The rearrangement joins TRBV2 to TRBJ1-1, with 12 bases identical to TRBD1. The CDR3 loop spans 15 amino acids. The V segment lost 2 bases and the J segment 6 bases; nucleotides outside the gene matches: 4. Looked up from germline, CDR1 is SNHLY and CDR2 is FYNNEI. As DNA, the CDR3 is TGTGCCAGCAGTGAACATGGGACAGGGGGCCCTGAAGCTTTCTTT. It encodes CASSEHGTGGPEAFF.

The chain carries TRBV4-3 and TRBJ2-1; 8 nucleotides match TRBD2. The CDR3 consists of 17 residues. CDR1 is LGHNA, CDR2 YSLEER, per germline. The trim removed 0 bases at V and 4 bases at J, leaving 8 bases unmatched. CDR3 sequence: CASSQETSGTLYNEQFF. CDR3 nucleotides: TGCGCCAGCAGCCAAGAAACTAGCGGAACCCTTTACAATGAGCAGTTCTTC.

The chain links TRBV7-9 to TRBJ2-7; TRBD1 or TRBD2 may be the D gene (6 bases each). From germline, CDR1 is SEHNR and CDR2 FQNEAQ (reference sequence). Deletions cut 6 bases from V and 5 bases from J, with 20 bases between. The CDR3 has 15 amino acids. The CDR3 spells CASSPLTGAPHEQYF. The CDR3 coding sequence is TGTGCCAGCAGTCCCCTAACGGGGGCCCCTCACGAGCAGTACTTC.

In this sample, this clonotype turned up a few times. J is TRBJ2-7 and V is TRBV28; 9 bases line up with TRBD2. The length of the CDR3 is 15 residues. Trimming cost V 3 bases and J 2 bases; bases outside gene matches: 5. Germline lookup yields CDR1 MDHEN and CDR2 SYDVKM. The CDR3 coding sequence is TGTGCCAGCAGTTTTTCTAGCGGGGATCCCTACGAGCAGTACTTC. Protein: CASSFSSGDPYEQYF.

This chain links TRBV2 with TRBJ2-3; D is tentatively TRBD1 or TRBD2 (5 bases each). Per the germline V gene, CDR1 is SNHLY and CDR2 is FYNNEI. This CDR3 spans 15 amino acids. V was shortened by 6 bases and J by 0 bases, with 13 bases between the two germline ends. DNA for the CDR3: TGTGCCAGCAGGGATAGTGGGGGAAGCACAGATACGCAGTATTTT. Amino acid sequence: CASRDSGGSTDTQYF.

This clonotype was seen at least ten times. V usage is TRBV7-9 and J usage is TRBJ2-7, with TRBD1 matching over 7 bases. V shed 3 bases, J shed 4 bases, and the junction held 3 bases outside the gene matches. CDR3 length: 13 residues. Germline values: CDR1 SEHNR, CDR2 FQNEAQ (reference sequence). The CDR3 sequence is CASSFRQGYEQYF. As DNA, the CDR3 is TGTGCCAGCAGCTTCCGACAGGGATACGAGCAGTACTTC. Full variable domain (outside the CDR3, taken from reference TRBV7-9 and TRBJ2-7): DTGVSQNPRHKITKRGQNVTFRCDPISEHNRLYWYRQTLGQGPEFLTYFQNEAQLEKSRLLSDRFSAERPKGSFSTLEIQRTEQGDSAMYLCASSFRQGYEQYFGPGTRLTVT.

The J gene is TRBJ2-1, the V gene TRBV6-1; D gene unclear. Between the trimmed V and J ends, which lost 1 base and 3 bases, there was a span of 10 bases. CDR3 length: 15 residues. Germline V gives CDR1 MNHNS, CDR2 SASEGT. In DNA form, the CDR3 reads TGTGCCAGCAGTGAAGAGAAAGCTGTCTACAATGAGCAGTTCTTC. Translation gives CASSEEKAVYNEQFF.